The entry that follows covers one TCR beta chain sequence. The CDR3 has 16 amino acids. J gave up 13 bases and V 0 bases, and 14 bases lay outside the gene matches. Per germline, CDR1 LNHNV and CDR2 YYDKDF (reference sequence). This sample is part of a study of blood T cell repertoires in COVID-19. The cohort comprised adults aged roughly 18 to 100 years residing in 20 to 30 US areas. Method: immunoSEQ multiplex PCR; TCRdb's copy keeps in-frame clones and lacks some. The repertoire holds 200,000 or so clones, with about 87% as singletons. This TCR derives from a woman aged 25 to 39 who had recovered from COVID-19. Source material: PBMCs or T cells enriched from blood (not recorded which). This chain links TRBV15 with TRBJ1-4, with 7 bases aligning to TRBD1. CDR3 protein: CATSRDRPLPSGGLFF. The CDR3, as DNA: TGTGCCACCAGCAGAGATCGCCCACTCCCCTCAGGGGGACTGTTTTTT.